The rows below give T cell receptor beta chains drawn from one sample of a study of T cells in localized non-small cell lung cancer. This table comes from immunoSEQ multiplex PCR, and its TCRdb copy is limited to in-frame clones, with some not included. Of roughly 29,000 clones detected, roughly 80% appear once; the ten largest clones hold roughly 5.5%. The source material was peripheral blood mononuclear cells, sampled before any cancer treatment. Receptors originate from a man aged 35-75 years with stage III lung adenocarcinoma. Both conserved end residues are part of each CDR3. Fields, in order: D gene, clone size, J gene, V gene, CDR3 DNA, CDR3 protein. D genes are given only for firm matches. Expanded clones are given a class, and other clones once, few, many or no size at all.

d_gene: .; abundance: few; j_gene: TRBJ2-2; v_gene: TRBV11-1; CDR3nt: TGTGCCAGCAGCTTAGACTCGGGTCGCTACACCGGGGAGCTGTTTTTT; CDR3aa: CASSLDSGRYTGELFF
d_gene: .; abundance: .; j_gene: TRBJ1-1; v_gene: TRBV18; CDR3nt: TGTGCCAGCTCACCCGGCGGAGCAATGAACACTGAAGCTTTCTTT; CDR3aa: CASSPGGAMNTEAFF
d_gene: TRBD2; abundance: .; j_gene: TRBJ2-1; v_gene: TRBV4-2; CDR3nt: TGTGCCAGCAGCCGGACACGGGGGGGAGATTTCAATGAGCAGTTCTTC; CDR3aa: CASSRTRGGDFNEQFF
d_gene: TRBD2; abundance: .; j_gene: TRBJ2-1; v_gene: TRBV5-1; CDR3nt: TGCGCCAGCATCTTAGCGGGAGACTCTTACAATGAGCAGTTCTTC; CDR3aa: CASILAGDSYNEQFF
d_gene: .; abundance: .; j_gene: TRBJ2-2; v_gene: TRBV28; CDR3nt: TGTGCCAGCAGTTTGGCAGGGGTTCACGGGGAGCTGTTTTTT; CDR3aa: CASSLAGVHGELFF
d_gene: .; abundance: .; j_gene: TRBJ2-3; v_gene: TRBV7-8; CDR3nt: TGTGCCAGCAGCTTATTAACTTTGGGAGATACGCAGTATTTT; CDR3aa: CASSLLTLGDTQYF
d_gene: TRBD1; abundance: .; j_gene: TRBJ2-5; v_gene: TRBV15; CDR3nt: TGTGCCACCAGCAGAGTCCTTGGCGACAGGGCGGGCAGAGAGACCCAGTACTTC; CDR3aa: CATSRVLGDRAGRETQYF
d_gene: TRBD1; abundance: once; j_gene: TRBJ2-3; v_gene: TRBV28; CDR3nt: TGTGCCAGCAGTACCGGGACAGGGTCAGATACGCAGTATTTT; CDR3aa: CASSTGTGSDTQYF
d_gene: .; abundance: .; j_gene: TRBJ2-7; v_gene: TRBV28; CDR3nt: TGTGCCAGCAGCTCGTTTTTCTACGAGCAGTACTTC; CDR3aa: CASSSFFYEQYF
d_gene: TRBD1; abundance: .; j_gene: TRBJ2-7; v_gene: TRBV9; CDR3nt: TGTGCCAGCAGCGTAGCCCCCTCAAGACAGGGGGCGGGCGAGCAGTACTTC; CDR3aa: CASSVAPSRQGAGEQYF
d_gene: TRBD1; abundance: few; j_gene: TRBJ2-5; v_gene: TRBV28; CDR3nt: TGTGCCAGCTCTCGACAGGGGAACTGGGAGACCCAGTACTTC; CDR3aa: CASSRQGNWETQYF
d_gene: .; abundance: .; j_gene: TRBJ1-3; v_gene: TRBV29-1; CDR3nt: TGCAGCGTCGAATGGGGAAACACCATATATTTT; CDR3aa: CSVEWGNTIYF
d_gene: TRBD2; abundance: once; j_gene: TRBJ2-2; v_gene: TRBV6-1; CDR3nt: TGTGCCAGCAGGACTAGCGGGAGATACTCCGGGGAGCTGTTTTTT; CDR3aa: CASRTSGRYSGELFF
d_gene: TRBD1; abundance: .; j_gene: TRBJ1-2; v_gene: TRBV5-8; CDR3nt: TGTGCCAGCAGCTTGGGACAGGGGGCCCATGGCTACACCTTC; CDR3aa: CASSLGQGAHGYTF